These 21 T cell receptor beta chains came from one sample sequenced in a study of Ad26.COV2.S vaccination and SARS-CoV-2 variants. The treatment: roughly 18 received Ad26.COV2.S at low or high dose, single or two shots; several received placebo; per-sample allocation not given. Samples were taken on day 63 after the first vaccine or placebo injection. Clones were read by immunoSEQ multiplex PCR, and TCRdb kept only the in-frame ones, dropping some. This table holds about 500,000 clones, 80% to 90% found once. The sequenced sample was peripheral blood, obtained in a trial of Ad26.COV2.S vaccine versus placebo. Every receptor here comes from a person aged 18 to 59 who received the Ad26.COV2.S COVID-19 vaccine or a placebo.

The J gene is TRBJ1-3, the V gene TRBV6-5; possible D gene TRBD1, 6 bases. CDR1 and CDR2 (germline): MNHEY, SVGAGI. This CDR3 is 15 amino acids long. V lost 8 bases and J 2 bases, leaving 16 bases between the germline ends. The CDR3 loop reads CASPDRGGTGNTIYF. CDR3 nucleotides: TGTGCCAGCCCTGACAGAGGGGGGACTGGAAACACCATATATTTT.

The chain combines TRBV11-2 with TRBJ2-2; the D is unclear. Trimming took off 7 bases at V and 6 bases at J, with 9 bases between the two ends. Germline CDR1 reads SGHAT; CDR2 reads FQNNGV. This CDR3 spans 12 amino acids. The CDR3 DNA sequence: TGTGCCAGCATGTTATCGGCCGGGGAGCTGTTTTTT. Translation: CASMLSAGELFF.

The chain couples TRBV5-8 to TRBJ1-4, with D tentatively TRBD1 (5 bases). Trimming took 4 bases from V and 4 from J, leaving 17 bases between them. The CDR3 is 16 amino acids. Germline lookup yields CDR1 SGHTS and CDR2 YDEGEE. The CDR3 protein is CASSTGTAEGNEKLFF. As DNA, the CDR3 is TGTGCCAGCAGCACGGGGACGGCCGAGGGTAATGAAAAACTGTTTTTT.

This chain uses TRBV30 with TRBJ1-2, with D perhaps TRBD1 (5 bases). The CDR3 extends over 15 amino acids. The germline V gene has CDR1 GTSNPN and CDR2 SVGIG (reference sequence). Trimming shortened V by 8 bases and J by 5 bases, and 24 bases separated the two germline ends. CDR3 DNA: TGTGCCGGATCTGGGGGGAAGAAAACCCCGTATGGCTACACCTTC. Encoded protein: CAGSGGKKTPYGYTF.

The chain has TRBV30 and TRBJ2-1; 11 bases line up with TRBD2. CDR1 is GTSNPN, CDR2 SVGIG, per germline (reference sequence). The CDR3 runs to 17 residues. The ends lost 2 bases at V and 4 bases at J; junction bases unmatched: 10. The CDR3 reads CAWSKSLLAGAYNEQFF. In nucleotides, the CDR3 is TGTGCCTGGAGTAAATCCCTACTAGCGGGAGCTTACAATGAGCAGTTCTTC.

CDR3 DNA sequence: TGTGCCTGGAGTGCAGGGGACACTGAAGCTTTCTTT. Protein product: CAWSAGDTEAFF. The V and J genes are TRBV30 and TRBJ1-1; D might be TRBD1 (6 bases). CDR1 is GTSNPN and CDR2 is SVGIG in the germline V gene (reference sequence). Trimming shortened V by 1 base and J by 3 bases, and 6 bases separated the two germline ends. This CDR3 comprises 12 residues.

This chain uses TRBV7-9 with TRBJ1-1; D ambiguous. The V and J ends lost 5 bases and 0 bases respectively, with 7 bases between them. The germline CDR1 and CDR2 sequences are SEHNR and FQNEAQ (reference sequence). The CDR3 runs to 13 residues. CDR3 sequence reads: CASSPGMNTEAFF. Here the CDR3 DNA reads TGTGCCAGCAGCCCAGGTATGAACACTGAAGCTTTCTTT.

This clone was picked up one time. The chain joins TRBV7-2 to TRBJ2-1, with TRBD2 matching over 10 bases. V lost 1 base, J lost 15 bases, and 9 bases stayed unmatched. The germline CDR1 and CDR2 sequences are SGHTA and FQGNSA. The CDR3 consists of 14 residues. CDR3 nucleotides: TGTGCCAGCAGCTTAGAAGTAGCGGGGGGCCTTTCGTTCTTC. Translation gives CASSLEVAGGLSFF.

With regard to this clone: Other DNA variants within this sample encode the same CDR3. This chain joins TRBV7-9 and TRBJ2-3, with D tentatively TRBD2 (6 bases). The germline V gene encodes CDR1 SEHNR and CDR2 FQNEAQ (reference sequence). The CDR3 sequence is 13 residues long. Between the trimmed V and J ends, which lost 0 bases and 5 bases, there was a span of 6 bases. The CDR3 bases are TGTGCCAGCAGCTTAGCGGGGGGAGATACGCAGTATTTT. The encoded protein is CASSLAGGDTQYF.

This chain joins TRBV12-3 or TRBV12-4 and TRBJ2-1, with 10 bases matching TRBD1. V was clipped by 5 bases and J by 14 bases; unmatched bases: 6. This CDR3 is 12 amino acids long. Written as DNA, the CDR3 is TGTGCCAGCAGTCGGGACAGGGGTTTCGAGTTCTTC. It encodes CASSRDRGFEFF.

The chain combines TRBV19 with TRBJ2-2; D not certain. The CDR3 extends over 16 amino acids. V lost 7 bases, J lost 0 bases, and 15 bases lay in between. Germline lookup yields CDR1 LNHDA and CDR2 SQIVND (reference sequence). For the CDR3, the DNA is TGTGCCAGTACCCATGGCCGGGCCTCGAACACCGGGGAGCTGTTTTTT. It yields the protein CASTHGRASNTGELFF. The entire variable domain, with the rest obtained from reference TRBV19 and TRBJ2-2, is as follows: DGGITQSPKYLFRKEGQNVTLSCEQNLNHDAMYWYRQDPGQGLRLIYYSQIVNDFQKGDIAEGYSVSREKKESFPLTVTSAQKNPTAFYLCASTHGRASNTGELFFGEGSRLTVL.

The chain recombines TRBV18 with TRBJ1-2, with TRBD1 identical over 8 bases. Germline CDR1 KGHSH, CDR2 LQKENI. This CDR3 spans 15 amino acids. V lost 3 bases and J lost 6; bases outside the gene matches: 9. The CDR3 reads CASSPYLDRENGYTF. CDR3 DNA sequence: TGTGCCAGCTCACCGTACCTGGACAGGGAAAATGGCTACACCTTC. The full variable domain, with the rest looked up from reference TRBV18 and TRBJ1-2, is NAGVMQNPRHLVRRRGQEARLRCSPMKGHSHVYWYRQLPEEGLKFMVYLQKENIIDESGMPKERFSAEFPKEGPSILRIQQVVRGDSAAYFCASSPYLDRENGYTFGSGTRLTVV.

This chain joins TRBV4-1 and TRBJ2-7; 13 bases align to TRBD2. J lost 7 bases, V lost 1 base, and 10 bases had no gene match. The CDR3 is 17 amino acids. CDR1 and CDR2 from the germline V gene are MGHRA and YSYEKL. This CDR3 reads CASSQVITSGGAGEQYF. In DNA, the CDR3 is TGCGCCAGCAGCCAAGTTATAACTAGCGGGGGGGCTGGAGAGCAGTACTTC.

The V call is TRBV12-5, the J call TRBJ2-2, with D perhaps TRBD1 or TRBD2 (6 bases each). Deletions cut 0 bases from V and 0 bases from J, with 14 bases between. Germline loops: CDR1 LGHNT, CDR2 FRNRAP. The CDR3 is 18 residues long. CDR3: CASGLVPGAGANTGELFF. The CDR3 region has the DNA TGTGCTAGTGGTTTGGTACCGGGGGCGGGCGCGAACACCGGGGAGCTGTTTTTT.

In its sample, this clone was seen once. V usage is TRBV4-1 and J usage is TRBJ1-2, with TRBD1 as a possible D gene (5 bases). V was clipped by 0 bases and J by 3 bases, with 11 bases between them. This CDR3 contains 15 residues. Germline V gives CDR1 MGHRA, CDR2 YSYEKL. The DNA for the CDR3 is TGCGCCAGCAGCCAAGATGGGGGGGTTGACTATGGCTACACCTTC. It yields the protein CASSQDGGVDYGYTF.

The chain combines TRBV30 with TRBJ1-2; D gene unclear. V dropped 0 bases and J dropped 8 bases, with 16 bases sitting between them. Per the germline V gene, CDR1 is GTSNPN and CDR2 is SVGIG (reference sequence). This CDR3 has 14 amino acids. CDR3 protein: CAWSVLGLGGGYTF. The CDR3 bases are TGTGCCTGGAGTGTACTCGGCCTCGGCGGCGGCTACACCTTC.

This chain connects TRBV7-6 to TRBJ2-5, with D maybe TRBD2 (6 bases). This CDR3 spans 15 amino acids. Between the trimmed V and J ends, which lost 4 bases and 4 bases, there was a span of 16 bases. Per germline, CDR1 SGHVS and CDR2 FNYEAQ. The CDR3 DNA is TGTGCCAGCAGCTCCACCCGGGCGGGGAGAGAGACCCAGTACTTC. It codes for CASSSTRAGRETQYF. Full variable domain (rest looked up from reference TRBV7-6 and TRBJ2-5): GAGVSQSPRYKVTKRGQDVALRCDPISGHVSLYWYRQALGQGPEFLTYFNYEAQQDKSGLPNDRFSAERPEGSISTLTIQRTEQRDSAMYRCASSSTRAGRETQYFGPGTRLLVL.

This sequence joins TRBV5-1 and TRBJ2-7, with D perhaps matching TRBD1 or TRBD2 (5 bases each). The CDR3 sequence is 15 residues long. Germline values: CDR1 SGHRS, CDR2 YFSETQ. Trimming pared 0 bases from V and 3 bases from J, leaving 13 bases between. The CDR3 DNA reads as TGCGCCAGCAGCTTGGTTTGGGGACCAAACTACGAGCAGTACTTC. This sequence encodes CASSLVWGPNYEQYF.

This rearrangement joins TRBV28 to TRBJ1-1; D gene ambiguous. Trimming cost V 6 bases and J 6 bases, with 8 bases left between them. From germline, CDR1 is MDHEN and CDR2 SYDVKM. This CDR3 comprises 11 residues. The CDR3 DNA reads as TGTGCCAGCAGGGTTGAACCTGAAGCTTTCTTT. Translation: CASRVEPEAFF.

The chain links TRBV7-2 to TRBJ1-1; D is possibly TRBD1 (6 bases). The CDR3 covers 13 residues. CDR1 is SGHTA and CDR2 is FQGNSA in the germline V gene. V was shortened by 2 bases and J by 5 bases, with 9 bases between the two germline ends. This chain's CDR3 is CASSLTGITEAFF. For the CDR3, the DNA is TGTGCCAGCAGCTTAACAGGGATTACTGAAGCTTTCTTT.

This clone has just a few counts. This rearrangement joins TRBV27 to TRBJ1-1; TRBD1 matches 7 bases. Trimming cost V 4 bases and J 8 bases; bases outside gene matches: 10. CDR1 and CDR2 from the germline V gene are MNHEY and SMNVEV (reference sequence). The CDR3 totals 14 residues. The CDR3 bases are TGTGCCAGCAGTTCCTTCAACAGGGGTACCGAAGCTTTCTTT. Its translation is CASSSFNRGTEAFF.